The rows below give T cell receptor beta chains drawn from one sample of a study of blood T cell repertoires in COVID-19. Data came from immunoSEQ multiplex PCR; TCRdb stores just in-frame clones and leaves some out. The table has around 99,000 clones, roughly 84% seen once. Material for sequencing was peripheral blood. These receptors were taken from a human donor in a cohort sampled during active COVID-19. Both conserved end residues are part of each CDR3. The order of the fields is clone size, D gene, V gene, J gene, CDR3 DNA, CDR3 protein. The D gene is left open where the match is weak. Where a row states a size, it is once, few, many or the class of an expanded clone; other rows omit it.

size: .
D: TRBD1
V: TRBV7-2
J: TRBJ2-3
DNA: TGTGCCAGCAGCACGCTACCGGGACAGGTCACAGATACGCAGTATTTT
CDR3: CASSTLPGQVTDTQYF

size: .
D: TRBD2
V: TRBV5-1
J: TRBJ2-1
DNA: TGCGCCAGCAGCTTGAGGCCGGGAGGGCCGGAGGGTAATGAGCAGTTCTTC
CDR3: CASSLRPGGPEGNEQFF

size: .
D: TRBD2
V: TRBV5-6
J: TRBJ2-7
DNA: TGTGCCAGCAGCTTGTTCGCGGCGGTCCTGGGACTAGATCCCTACGAGCAGTACTTC
CDR3: CASSLFAAVLGLDPYEQYF

size: .
D: TRBD1
V: TRBV7-2
J: TRBJ1-2
DNA: TGTGCCAGCAGCCTGGGACAGAACTATGGCTACACCTTC
CDR3: CASSLGQNYGYTF

size: .
D: TRBD1
V: TRBV4-1
J: TRBJ1-2
DNA: TGCGCCAGCAGCCAAGTAGGGACAGGAACTAACTATGGCTACACCTTC
CDR3: CASSQVGTGTNYGYTF

size: once
D: TRBD1
V: TRBV30
J: TRBJ1-2
DNA: TGTGCCTGGAGTGACTGGACAGGCCTCACCTTC
CDR3: CAWSDWTGLTF

size: .
D: .
V: TRBV6-6
J: TRBJ1-2
DNA: TGTGCCAGTCGGGACTTCTATGGCTACACCTTC
CDR3: CASRDFYGYTF

size: .
D: .
V: TRBV3-1/TRBV3-2
J: TRBJ2-4
DNA: TGTGCCAGCAGCCAAGATCCGGGATTGATAAACATTCAGTACTTC
CDR3: CASSQDPGLINIQYF

size: once
D: TRBD2
V: TRBV11-3
J: TRBJ2-1
DNA: TGTGCCAGCAGCGCGACTAGCGGGAGGAACAATGAGCAGTTCTTC
CDR3: CASSATSGRNNEQFF

size: .
D: .
V: TRBV28
J: TRBJ2-7
DNA: TGTGCCAGCAGTTTGACAGTGCAGTACTTC
CDR3: CASSLTVQYF

size: .
D: TRBD1
V: TRBV4-1
J: TRBJ2-2
DNA: TGCGCCAGCAGCCCGACGACAGGGGGCTCGGGGGAGCTGTTTTTT
CDR3: CASSPTTGGSGELFF

size: .
D: .
V: TRBV7-2
J: TRBJ2-5
DNA: TGTGCCAGCAGCCTATGGACAGATTCCAAAGAGACCCAGTACTTC
CDR3: CASSLWTDSKETQYF

size: .
D: TRBD1
V: TRBV27
J: TRBJ1-5
DNA: TGTGCCAGCAGTTTATCGGGACAGGGCCGCAATCAGCCCCAGCATTTT
CDR3: CASSLSGQGRNQPQHF

size: once
D: TRBD2
V: TRBV9
J: TRBJ2-4
DNA: TGTGCCAGCACCCCGCGGGAGGGCGGAAACATTCAGTACTTC
CDR3: CASTPREGGNIQYF

size: .
D: .
V: TRBV28
J: TRBJ2-7
DNA: TGTGCCAGCAGTACGAGGGGGGGTCCCTCCTACGAGCAGTACTTC
CDR3: CASSTRGGPSYEQYF

size: .
D: .
V: TRBV28
J: TRBJ1-2
DNA: TGTGCCAGCAGCAGTCATGGCTATGGCTACACCTTC
CDR3: CASSSHGYGYTF

size: .
D: .
V: TRBV27
J: TRBJ1-3
DNA: TGTGCCAGCATCTCCGCTGGAAACACCATATATTTT
CDR3: CASISAGNTIYF

size: few
D: .
V: TRBV5-1
J: TRBJ2-3
DNA: TGCGCCAGCAGCTCTTTGGCGGGCTCCCGCACAGATACGCAGTATTTT
CDR3: CASSSLAGSRTDTQYF

size: once
D: TRBD1
V: TRBV28
J: TRBJ2-7
DNA: TGTGCCAGCAGGGGACAGGGTTCGCCCTACGAGCAGTACTTC
CDR3: CASRGQGSPYEQYF

size: .
D: TRBD1
V: TRBV9
J: TRBJ2-2
DNA: TGTGCCAGCAGCGTAGAACAGGGGATAGACGGGGAGCTGTTTTTT
CDR3: CASSVEQGIDGELFF

size: .
D: TRBD2
V: TRBV4-3
J: TRBJ2-1
DNA: TGCGCCAGCAGCCAAGAATACCTAGCGGCCGGGGAGCAGTTCTTC
CDR3: CASSQEYLAAGEQFF

size: few
D: .
V: TRBV2
J: TRBJ1-2
DNA: TGTGCCAGCACAAGTACAGGGTATCGCTACACCTTC
CDR3: CASTSTGYRYTF

size: once
D: .
V: TRBV4-3
J: TRBJ2-2
DNA: TGCGCCAGCAGCCAAGAATCGACTCCATCGTCCGGGGAGCTGTTTTTT
CDR3: CASSQESTPSSGELFF

size: .
D: TRBD1
V: TRBV4-2
J: TRBJ2-5
DNA: TGTGCCAGCAGCCAAGACGGGGACAGGGTAGAGACCCAGTACTTC
CDR3: CASSQDGDRVETQYF

size: .
D: TRBD1
V: TRBV18
J: TRBJ2-1
DNA: TGTGCCAGCTCACCACCGGGACAGGGGTTCGAGCAGTTCTTC
CDR3: CASSPPGQGFEQFF

size: .
D: .
V: TRBV6-6
J: TRBJ2-7
DNA: TGTGCCAGCAGTTACTCTTCCAGTTCCTACGAGCAGTACTTC
CDR3: CASSYSSSSYEQYF

size: .
D: .
V: TRBV12-3/TRBV12-4
J: TRBJ1-1
DNA: TGTGCCAGCAGTTTTTCGGTGAACACTGAAGCTTTCTTT
CDR3: CASSFSVNTEAFF

size: .
D: .
V: TRBV28
J: TRBJ2-2
DNA: TGTGCCAGCAGACAGGGTCGGACCGGGGAGCTGTTTTTT
CDR3: CASRQGRTGELFF

size: .
D: TRBD1
V: TRBV7-2
J: TRBJ2-3
DNA: TGTGCCAGCAGCCAGGGACAGCGCACAGATACGCAGTATTTT
CDR3: CASSQGQRTDTQYF